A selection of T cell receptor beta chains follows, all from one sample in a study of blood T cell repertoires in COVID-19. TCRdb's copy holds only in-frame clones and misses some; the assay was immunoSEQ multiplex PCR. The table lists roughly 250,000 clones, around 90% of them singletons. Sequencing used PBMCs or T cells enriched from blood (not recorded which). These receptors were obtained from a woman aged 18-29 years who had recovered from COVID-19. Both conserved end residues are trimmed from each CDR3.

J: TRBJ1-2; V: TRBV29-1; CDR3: SVEDLMARVKGLNYGYT
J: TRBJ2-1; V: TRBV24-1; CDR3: ATSRTADEQF
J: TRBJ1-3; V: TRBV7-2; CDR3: ASSLDRQGAIGSGNTIY
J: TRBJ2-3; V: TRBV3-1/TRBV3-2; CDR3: ASSQSGLNTQY
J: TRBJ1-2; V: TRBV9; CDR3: ASSVGGGPYGYT
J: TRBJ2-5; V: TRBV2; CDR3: ASSSTSVETQY
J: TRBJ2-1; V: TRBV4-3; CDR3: ASSQVSGGTYNEQF
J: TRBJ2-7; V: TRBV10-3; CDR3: AISDPGDTYEQY
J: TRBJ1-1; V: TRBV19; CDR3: ASRSRGGNTEAF
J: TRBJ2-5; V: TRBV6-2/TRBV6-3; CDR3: ASSTTSGGEETQY
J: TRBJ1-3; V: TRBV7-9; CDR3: ASTTGSSGNTIY
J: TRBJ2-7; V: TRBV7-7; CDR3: ASSSTGTSVYEQY
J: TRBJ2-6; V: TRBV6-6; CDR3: ASSTTGSSGANVLT
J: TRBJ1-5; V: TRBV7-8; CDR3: ASSADRGHNQPQH
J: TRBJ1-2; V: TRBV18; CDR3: ASSPDKRGYT
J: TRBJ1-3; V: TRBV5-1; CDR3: ASSLEGEDLSGNTIY
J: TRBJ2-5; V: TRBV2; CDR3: ASRLQGAWQETQY
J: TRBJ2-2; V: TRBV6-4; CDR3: ASSLSTGELF
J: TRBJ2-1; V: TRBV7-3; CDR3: ASSLNPGGGEQF
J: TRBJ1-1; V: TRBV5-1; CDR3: ASSRQTGDTEAF
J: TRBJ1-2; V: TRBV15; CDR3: ATSRDGHYT
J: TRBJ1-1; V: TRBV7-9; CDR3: ASSPPRGQGGTEAF
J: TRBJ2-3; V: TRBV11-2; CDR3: ASSRPDRLYTQY
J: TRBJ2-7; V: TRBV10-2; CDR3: ASCAGDSYEQY
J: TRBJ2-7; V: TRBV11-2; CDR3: ASSKAGGGPAYEQY
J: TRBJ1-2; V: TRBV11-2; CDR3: ASSLEPLDSIS
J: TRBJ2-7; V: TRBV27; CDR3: ASTGSDYEQY
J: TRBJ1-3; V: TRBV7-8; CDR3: ASSSPGFSGNTIY
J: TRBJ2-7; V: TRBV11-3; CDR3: ASSLSARGYEQY
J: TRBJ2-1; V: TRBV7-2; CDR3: ASSLELAHYNEQF
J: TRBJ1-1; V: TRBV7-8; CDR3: ASSHGRGNTEAF
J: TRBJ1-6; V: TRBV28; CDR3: ASSSPLH
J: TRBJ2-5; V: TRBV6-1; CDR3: ASSEGSLQETQY
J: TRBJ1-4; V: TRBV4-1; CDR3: ASSIRRDSEVKLF
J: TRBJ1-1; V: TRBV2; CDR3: ASSGSSRTEAF
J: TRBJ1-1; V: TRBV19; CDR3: ASSPGTGENTEAF
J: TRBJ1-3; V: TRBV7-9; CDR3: ASSTGGSGNTIY
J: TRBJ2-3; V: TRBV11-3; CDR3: ASSSGGGGVRGTDTQY
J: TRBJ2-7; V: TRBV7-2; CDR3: ASSLAPIVSYEQY
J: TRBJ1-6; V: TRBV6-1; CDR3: ASSEVGGSSYNSPLH
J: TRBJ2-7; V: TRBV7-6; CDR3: ASSPHSEQY
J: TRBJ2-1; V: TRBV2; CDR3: ASSPGLASYNEQF
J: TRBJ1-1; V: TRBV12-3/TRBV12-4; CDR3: ALKGKNTEAF
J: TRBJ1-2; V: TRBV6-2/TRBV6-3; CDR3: ASSPSRDRVYRGYT